The sample holds a few counts of the clone carrying this T cell receptor (beta chain). CDR1 LGHNA and CDR2 YSLEER come from the germline V gene. The CDR3 extends over 17 amino acids. V dropped 0 bases and J dropped 2; count of bases not matched to a gene: 5. This entry is derived from a study of molecular identifiers for immune sequencing clone quantification. Study details: Five aliquots were made in replicates from the RNA of roughly 21,000 or 96,000 naive CD8 cells, and four were sequenced.

TCRdb recomputed calls from the PCR reads with MiXCR, one row per CDR3 protein. The table has about half a million distinct CDR3 sequences, about 20% seen once; the top ten hold about 0.78%. This clonotype was obtained from a human donor in good health. Some libraries in this study had Jurkat cell RNA spiked in. The sequencing input was naive CD8+ T cells from blood, with Jurkat cell RNA spiked in. The subset: FACS-sorted CD8+CD4-CCR7+CD45RA+ naive T cells. The chain recombines TRBV4-3 with TRBJ2-1; 9 bases are shared with TRBD2. The CDR3 nucleotides read TGCGCCAGCAGCCAAGAGTCAGGCGGGAGGGCCTACAATGAGCAGTTCTTC. As protein: CASSQESGGRAYNEQFF.